The clone carrying this TCR beta chain was found a few times. Its antigen is not identified. As every portion of the isolated RNA was reverse transcribed, the sequencing read expressed TCRB transcripts. Assay: immunoSEQ multiplex PCR; the TCRdb copy retains only in-frame clones and omits some. In the table there are 300,000 to 450,000 clones, roughly 21% of which are singletons. Germline assignment: CDR1 SEHNR and CDR2 FQNEAQ (reference sequence). The V end was cut by 8 bases, the J end by 7 bases, with 12 bases between. The CDR3 covers 12 residues. The data are from a study of beta chain features in type 1 diabetes. Overall study findings and caveats: Compared to healthy donors, patients appeared to have naive, central memory and Treg TCRB repertoires that were more alike. Over-representation of high TCR-expressing cells was a possible consequence of cDNA sequencing. There was no resolution here of whether HLA type influences TCRB rearrangement.

The specimen was naive CD4+ T cells from blood. The TCR originated in a woman under 30 in good health. The rearrangement joins TRBV7-9 to TRBJ2-1, with a weak D call TRBD2 (5 bases). The CDR3 sequence: CASEGFANEQFF. The CDR3 DNA follows: TGTGCCAGCGAGGGCTTCGCGAATGAGCAGTTCTTC.